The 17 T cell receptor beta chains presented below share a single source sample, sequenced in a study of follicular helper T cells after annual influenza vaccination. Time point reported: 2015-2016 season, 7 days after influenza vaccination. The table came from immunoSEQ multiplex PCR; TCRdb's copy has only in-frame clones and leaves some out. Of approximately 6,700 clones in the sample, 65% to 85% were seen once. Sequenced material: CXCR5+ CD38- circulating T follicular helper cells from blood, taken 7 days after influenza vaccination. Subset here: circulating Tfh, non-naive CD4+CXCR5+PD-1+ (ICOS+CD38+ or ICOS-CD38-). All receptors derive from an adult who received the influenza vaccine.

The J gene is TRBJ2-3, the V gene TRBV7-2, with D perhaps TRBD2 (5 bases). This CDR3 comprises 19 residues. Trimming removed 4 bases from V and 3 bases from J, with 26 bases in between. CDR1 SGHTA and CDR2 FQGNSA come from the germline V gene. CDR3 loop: CASSSGHNYRLIGTDTQYF. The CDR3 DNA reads TGTGCCAGCAGCTCCGGGCACAATTACCGACTAATTGGGACAGATACGCAGTATTTT.

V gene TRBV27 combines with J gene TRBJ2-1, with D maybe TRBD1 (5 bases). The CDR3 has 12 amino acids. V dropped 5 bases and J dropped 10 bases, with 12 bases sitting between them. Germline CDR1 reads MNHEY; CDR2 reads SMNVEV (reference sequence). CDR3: CASSTRVREQFF. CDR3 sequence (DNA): TGTGCCAGCAGTACCAGGGTGAGGGAGCAGTTCTTC.

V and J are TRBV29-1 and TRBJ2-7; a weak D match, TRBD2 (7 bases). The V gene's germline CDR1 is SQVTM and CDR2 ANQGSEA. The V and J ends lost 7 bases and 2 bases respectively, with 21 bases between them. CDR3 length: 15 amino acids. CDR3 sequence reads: CSAARTIGGPYEQYF. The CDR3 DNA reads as TGCAGCGCTGCAAGAACGATCGGGGGGCCCTACGAGCAGTACTTC.

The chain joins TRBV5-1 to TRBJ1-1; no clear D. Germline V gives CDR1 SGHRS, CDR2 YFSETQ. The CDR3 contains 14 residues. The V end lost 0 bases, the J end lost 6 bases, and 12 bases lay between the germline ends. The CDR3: CASSLGTGRAEAFF. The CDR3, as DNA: TGCGCCAGCAGCTTGGGTACCGGGCGGGCTGAAGCTTTCTTT.

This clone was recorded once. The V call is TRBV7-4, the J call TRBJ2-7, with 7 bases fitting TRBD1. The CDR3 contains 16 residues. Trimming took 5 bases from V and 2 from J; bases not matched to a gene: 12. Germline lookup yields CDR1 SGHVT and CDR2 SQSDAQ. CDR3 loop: CASSHTGDSTTYEQYF. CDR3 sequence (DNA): TGTGCCAGCAGCCATACCGGGGACAGTACTACCTACGAGCAGTACTTC.

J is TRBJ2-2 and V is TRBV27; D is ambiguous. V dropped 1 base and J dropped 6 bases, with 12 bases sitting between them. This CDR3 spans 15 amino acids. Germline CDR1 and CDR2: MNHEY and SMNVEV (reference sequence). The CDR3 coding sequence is TGTGCCAGCAGTTTATTGGGTGTGGGCCCCGGGGAGCTGTTTTTT. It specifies CASSLLGVGPGELFF.

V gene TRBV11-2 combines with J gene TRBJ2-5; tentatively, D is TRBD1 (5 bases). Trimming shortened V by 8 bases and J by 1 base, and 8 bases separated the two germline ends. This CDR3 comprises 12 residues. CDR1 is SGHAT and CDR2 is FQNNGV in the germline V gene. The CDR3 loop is CASRTFQETQYF. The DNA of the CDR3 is TGTGCCAGCCGGACATTCCAAGAGACCCAGTACTTC. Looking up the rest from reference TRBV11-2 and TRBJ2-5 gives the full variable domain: EAGVAQSPRYKIIEKRQSVAFWCNPISGHATLYWYQQILGQGPKLLIQFQNNGVVDDSQLPKDRFSAERLKGVDSTLKIQPAKLEDSAVYLCASRTFQETQYFGPGTRLLVL.

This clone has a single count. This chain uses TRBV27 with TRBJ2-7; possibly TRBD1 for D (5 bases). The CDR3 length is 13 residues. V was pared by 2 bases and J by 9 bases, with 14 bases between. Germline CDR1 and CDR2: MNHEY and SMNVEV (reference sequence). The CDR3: CASSLSGALGQYF. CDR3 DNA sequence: TGTGCCAGCAGTTTAAGTGGGGCTCTCGGGCAGTACTTC.

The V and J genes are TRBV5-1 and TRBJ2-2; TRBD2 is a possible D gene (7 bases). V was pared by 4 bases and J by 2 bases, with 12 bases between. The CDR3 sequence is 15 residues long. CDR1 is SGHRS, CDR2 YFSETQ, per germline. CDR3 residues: CASSKGDYNTGELFF. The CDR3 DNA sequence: TGCGCCAGCAGCAAGGGGGACTATAACACCGGGGAGCTGTTTTTT.

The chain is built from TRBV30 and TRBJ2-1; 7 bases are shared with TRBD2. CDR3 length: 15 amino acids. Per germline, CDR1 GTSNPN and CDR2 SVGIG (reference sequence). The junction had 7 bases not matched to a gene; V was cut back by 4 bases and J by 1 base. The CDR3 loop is CAWKRSAGSYNEQFF. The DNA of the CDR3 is TGTGCCTGGAAGAGGTCAGCGGGATCCTACAATGAGCAGTTCTTC.

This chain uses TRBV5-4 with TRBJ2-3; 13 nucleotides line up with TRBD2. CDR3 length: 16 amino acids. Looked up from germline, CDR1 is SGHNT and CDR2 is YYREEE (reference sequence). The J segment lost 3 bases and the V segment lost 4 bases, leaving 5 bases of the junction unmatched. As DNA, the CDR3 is TGTGCCAGCAGCCAACGACTAGCGGGAGGAACAGATACGCAGTATTTT. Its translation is CASSQRLAGGTDTQYF.

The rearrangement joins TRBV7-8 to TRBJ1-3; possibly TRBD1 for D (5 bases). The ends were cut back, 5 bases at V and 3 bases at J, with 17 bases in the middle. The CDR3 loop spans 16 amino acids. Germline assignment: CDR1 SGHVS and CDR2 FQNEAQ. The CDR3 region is CASSRKRDLLGNTIYF. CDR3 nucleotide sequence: TGTGCCAGCAGCCGAAAACGGGACCTTCTTGGAAACACCATATATTTT.

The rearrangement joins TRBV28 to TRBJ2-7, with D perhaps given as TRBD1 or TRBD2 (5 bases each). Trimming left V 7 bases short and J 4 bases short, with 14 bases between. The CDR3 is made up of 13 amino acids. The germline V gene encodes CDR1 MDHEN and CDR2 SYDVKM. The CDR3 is CASNRGVRYEQYF. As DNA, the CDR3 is TGTGCCAGCAATAGAGGGGTAAGGTACGAGCAGTACTTC.

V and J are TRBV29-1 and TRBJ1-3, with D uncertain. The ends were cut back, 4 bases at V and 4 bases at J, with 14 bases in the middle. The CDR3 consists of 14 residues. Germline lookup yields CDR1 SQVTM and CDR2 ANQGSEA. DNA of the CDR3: TGCAGCGTTGGAGGGCCCCAACTCGGAAACACCATATATTTT. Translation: CSVGGPQLGNTIYF.

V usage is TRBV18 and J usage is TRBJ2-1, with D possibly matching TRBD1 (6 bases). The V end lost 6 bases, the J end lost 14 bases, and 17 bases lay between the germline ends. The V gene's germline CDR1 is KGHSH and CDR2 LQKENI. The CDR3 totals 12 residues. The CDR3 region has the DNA TGTGCCAGCTCGTCGACTGGGACAATGAAGTTCTTC. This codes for CASSSTGTMKFF.

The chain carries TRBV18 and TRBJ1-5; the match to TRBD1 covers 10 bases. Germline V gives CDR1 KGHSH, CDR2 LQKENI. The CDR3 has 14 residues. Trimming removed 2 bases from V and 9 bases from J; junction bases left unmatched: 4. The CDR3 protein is CASSPGTGVPPQHF. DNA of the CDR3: TGTGCCAGCTCACCAGGGACAGGGGTTCCGCCCCAGCATTTT.

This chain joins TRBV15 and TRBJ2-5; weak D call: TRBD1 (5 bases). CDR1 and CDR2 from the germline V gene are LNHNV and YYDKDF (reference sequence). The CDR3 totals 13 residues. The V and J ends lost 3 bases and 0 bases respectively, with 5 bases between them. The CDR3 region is CATSRDNQETQYF. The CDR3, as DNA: TGTGCCACCAGCAGGGACAACCAAGAGACCCAGTACTTC. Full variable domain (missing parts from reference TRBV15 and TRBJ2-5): DAMVIQNPRYQVTQFGKPVTLSCSQTLNHNVMYWYQQKSSQAPKLLFHYYDKDFNNEADTPDNFQSRRPNTSFCFLDIRSPGLGDTAMYLCATSRDNQETQYFGPGTRLLVL.